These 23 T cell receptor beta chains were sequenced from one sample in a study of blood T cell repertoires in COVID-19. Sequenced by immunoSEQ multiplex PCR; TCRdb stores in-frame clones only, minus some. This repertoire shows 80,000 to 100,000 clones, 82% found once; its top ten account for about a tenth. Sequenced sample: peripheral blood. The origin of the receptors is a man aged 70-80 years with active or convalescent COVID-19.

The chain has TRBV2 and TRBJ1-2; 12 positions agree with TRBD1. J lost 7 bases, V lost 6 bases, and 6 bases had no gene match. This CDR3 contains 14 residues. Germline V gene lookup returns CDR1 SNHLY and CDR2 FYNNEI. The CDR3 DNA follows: TGTGCCAGCAGGTCGGGACAGGGGGCGTCTGGCTACACCTTC. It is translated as CASRSGQGASGYTF.

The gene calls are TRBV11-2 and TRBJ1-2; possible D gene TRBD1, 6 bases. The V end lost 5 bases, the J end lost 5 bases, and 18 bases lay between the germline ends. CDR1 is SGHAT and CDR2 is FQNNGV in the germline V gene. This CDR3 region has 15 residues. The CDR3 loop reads CASSPRDTPLYGYTF. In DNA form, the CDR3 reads TGTGCCAGCAGCCCCCGGGACACCCCGTTATATGGCTACACCTTC.

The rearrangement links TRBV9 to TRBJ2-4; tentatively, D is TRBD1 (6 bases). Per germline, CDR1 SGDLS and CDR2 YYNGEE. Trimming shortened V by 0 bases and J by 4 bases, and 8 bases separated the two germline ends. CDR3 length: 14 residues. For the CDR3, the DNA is TGTGCCAGCAGCGTAGGGGGGCCGAAAAACATTCAGTACTTC. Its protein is CASSVGGPKNIQYF.

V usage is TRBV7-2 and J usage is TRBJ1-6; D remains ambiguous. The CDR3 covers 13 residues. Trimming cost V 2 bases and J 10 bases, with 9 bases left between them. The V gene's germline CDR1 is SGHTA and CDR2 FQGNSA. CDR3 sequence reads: CASSLLEASPLHF. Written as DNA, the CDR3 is TGTGCCAGCAGCTTACTGGAGGCCTCACCCCTCCACTTT.

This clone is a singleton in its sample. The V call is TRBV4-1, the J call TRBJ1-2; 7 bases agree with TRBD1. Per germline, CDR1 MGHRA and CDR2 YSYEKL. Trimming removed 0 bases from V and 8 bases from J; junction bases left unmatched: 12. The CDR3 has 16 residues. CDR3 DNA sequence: TGCGCCAGCAGCCAAGATCGGCAGGGGGTAGGCCAGGGCTACACCTTC. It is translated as CASSQDRQGVGQGYTF.

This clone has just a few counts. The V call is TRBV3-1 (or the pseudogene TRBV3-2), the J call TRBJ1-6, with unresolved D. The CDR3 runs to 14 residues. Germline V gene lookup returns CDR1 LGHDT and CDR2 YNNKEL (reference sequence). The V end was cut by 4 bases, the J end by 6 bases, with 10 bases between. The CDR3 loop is CASSRPGINSPLHF. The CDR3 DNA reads TGTGCCAGCAGCCGGCCGGGGATTAATTCACCCCTCCACTTT.

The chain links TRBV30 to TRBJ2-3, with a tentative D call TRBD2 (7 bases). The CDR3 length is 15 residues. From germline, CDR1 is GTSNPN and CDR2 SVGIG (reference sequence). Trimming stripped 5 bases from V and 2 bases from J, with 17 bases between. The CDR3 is CAWALGGATTDTQYF. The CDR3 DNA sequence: TGTGCCTGGGCCCTGGGGGGGGCGACCACAGATACGCAGTATTTT.

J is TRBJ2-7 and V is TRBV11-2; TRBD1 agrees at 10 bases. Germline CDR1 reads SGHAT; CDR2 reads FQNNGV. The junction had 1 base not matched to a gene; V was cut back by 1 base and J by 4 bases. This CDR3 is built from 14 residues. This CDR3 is CASSLGTGGYEQYF. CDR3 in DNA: TGTGCCAGCAGCTTAGGGACAGGGGGATACGAGCAGTACTTC. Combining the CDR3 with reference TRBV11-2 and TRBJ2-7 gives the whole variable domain EAGVAQSPRYKIIEKRQSVAFWCNPISGHATLYWYQQILGQGPKLLIQFQNNGVVDDSQLPKDRFSAERLKGVDSTLKIQPAKLEDSAVYLCASSLGTGGYEQYFGPGTRLTVT.

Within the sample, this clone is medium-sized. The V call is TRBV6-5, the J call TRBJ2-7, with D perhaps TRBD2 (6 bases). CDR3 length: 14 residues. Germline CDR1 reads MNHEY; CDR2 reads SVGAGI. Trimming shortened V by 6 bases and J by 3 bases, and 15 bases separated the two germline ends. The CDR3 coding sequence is TGTGCCAGCAGGCCCGGGACTGGGTTCTACGAGCAGTACTTC. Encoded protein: CASRPGTGFYEQYF.

The CDR3 coding sequence is TGTGCCAGCAGCGAGGGGACAAGCTCCTACAATGAGCAGTTCTTC. Translation: CASSEGTSSYNEQFF. The J gene is TRBJ2-1, the V gene TRBV6-5, with D possibly TRBD1 on 6 matching bases. V was pared by 6 bases and J by 0 bases, with 12 bases between. Germline CDR1 is MNHEY and CDR2 is SVGAGI. This CDR3 is built from 15 residues.

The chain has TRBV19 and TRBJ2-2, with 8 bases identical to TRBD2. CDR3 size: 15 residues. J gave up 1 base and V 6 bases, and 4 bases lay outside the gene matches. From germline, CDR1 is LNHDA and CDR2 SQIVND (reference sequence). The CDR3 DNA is TGTGCCAGTAGATACAGCGGGGGGAACACCGGGGAGCTGTTTTTT. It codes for CASRYSGGNTGELFF.

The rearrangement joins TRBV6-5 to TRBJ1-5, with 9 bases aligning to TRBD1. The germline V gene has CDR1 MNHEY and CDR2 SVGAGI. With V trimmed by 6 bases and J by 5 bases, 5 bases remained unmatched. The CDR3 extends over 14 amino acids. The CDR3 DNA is TGTGCCAGCAGGCCGGACAGGGGATATCAGCCCCAGCATTTT. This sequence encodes CASRPDRGYQPQHF.

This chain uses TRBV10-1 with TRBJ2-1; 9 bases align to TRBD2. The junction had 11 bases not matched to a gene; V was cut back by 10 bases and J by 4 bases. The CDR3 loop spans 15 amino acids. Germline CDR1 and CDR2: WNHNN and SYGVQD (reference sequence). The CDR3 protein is CATERGATLYNEQFF. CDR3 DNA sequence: TGCGCCACCGAGCGGGGGGCGACCCTATACAATGAGCAGTTCTTC.

The CDR3 nucleotides read TGTGCCATCAAGGGAACCACAGGGTACACCGGGGAGCTGTTTTTT. This translates into CAIKGTTGYTGELFF. The chain is built from TRBV10-3 and TRBJ2-2; a possible D gene is TRBD1 (6 bases). From germline, CDR1 is ENHRY and CDR2 SYGVKD. Trimming shortened V by 7 bases and J by 3 bases, and 15 bases separated the two germline ends. CDR3 length: 15 amino acids.

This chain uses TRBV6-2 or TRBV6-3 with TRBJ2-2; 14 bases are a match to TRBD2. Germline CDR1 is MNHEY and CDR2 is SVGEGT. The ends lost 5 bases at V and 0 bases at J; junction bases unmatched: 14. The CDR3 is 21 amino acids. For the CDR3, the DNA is TGTGCCAGCAGTACGCGGAAAGGATCGGGACTAGCGGGGGCGAACACCGGGGAGCTGTTTTTT. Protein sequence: CASSTRKGSGLAGANTGELFF.

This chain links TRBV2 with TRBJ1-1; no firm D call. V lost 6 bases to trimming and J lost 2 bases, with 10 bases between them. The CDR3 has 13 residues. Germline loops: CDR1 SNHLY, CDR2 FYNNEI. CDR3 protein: CASSSGSNTEAFF. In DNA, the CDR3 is TGTGCCAGCAGCTCCGGGAGCAACACTGAAGCTTTCTTT.

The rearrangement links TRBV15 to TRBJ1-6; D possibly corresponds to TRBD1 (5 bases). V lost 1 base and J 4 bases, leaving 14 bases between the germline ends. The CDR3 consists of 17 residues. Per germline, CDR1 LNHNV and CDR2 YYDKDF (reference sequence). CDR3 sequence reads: CATSRGGQGTYNSPLHF. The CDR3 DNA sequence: TGTGCCACCAGCAGAGGTGGGCAGGGAACATATAATTCACCCCTCCACTTT.

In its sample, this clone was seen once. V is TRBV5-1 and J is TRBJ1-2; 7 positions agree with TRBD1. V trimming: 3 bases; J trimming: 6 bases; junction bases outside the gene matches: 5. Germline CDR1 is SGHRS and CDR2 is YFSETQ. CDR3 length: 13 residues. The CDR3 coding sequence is TGCGCCAGCAGCTACCAGGGGGGCGATGGCTACACCTTC. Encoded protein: CASSYQGGDGYTF.

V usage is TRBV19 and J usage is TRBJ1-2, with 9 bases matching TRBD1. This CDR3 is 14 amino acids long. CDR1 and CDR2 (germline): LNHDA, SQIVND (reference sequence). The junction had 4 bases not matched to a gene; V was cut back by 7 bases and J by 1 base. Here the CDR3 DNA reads TGTGCCAGTAAGGGACAGGGCGGTAACTATGGCTACACCTTC. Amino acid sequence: CASKGQGGNYGYTF.

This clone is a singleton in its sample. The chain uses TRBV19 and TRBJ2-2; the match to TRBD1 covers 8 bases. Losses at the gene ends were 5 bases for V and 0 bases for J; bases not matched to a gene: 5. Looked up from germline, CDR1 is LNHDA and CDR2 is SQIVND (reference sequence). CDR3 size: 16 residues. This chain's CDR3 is CASSVRTGTNTGELFF. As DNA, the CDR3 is TGTGCCAGTAGTGTTAGGACAGGGACGAACACCGGGGAGCTGTTTTTT.

The chain's CDR3 is CASSQQRGWTPLHF. The CDR3 nucleotides are TGTGCCAGCAGCCAGCAGCGGGGATGGACACCCCTCCACTTT. V gene TRBV6-2 or TRBV6-3 combines with J gene TRBJ1-6; D unclear. There are 14 residues in the CDR3. Germline lookup yields CDR1 MNHEY and CDR2 SVGEGT. Trimming removed 6 bases from V and 11 bases from J, with 17 bases in between.

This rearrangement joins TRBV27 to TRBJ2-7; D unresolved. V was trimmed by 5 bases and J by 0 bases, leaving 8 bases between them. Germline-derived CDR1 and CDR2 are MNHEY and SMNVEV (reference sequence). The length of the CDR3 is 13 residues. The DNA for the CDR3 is TGTGCCAGCAGTCAGTCCCGCTCCTACGAGCAGTACTTC. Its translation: CASSQSRSYEQYF.

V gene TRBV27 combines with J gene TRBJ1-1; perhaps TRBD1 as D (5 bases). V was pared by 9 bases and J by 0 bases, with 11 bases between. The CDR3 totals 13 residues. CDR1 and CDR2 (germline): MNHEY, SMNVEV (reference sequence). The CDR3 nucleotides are TGTGCCAGTTCAGGGAACTTGAACACTGAAGCTTTCTTT. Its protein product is CASSGNLNTEAFF.